Listed below are T cell receptor beta chains from one sample, sequenced in a study of brain T cells in children with intractable seizures. Produced via immunoSEQ multiplex PCR; TCRdb's table is partial and in-frame only. The data contain around 80,000 clones, around 91% of them singletons. The sample in question was peripheral blood, obtained at surgery. The receptors come from a girl aged 2 to 10 with Rasmussen encephalitis and intractable seizures. CDR3s include the opening cysteine and the closing phenylalanine or tryptophan. The order of the fields is CDR3 protein, CDR3 DNA, D gene, J gene, V gene. A D gene is named only where the DNA matches it firmly.

CASSQRTGGFAGELFF	TGTGCCAGCAGCCAGAGGACAGGGGGCTTTGCCGGGGAGCTGTTTTTT	TRBD1	TRBJ2-2	TRBV5-6
CASSYSFYRDYGYTF	TGTGCCAGCAGTTACTCGTTCTACAGGGACTATGGCTACACCTTC	-	TRBJ1-2	TRBV6-5
CASSPVGPADGYTF	TGTGCCAGCAGCCCAGTCGGCCCCGCTGATGGCTACACCTTC	-	TRBJ1-2	TRBV7-9
CASSPTIPWTGTGELFF	TGTGCCAGCAGCCCGACGATACCATGGACAGGCACCGGGGAGCTGTTTTTT	TRBD1	TRBJ2-2	TRBV9
CATSRDVTPGQVYQPQHF	TGTGCCACCAGCAGAGACGTTACTCCGGGACAGGTATATCAGCCCCAGCATTTT	TRBD1	TRBJ1-5	TRBV15
CASSTIQGTYYNEQFF	TGTGCCAGCAGCACGATACAGGGGACGTACTACAATGAGCAGTTCTTC	TRBD1	TRBJ2-1	TRBV7-9
CASSWDRRAEKLFF	TGTGCCAGCAGCTGGGACAGGAGAGCTGAAAAACTGTTTTTT	TRBD1	TRBJ1-4	TRBV5-5
CASSVGGQGMNEKLFF	TGTGCCAGCAGCGTAGGAGGACAGGGCATGAATGAAAAACTGTTTTTT	TRBD1	TRBJ1-4	TRBV9
CASSPRSTGELFF	TGTGCCAGCTCACCACGGTCCACCGGGGAGCTGTTTTTT	-	TRBJ2-2	TRBV18
CASSPSLRPDTQYF	TGTGCCAGCAGCCCCTCCCTCCGCCCGGATACGCAGTATTTT	-	TRBJ2-3	TRBV7-3
CASSLALGEVNSGNTIYF	TGTGCCAGCAGCTTGGCCTTAGGTGAGGTGAACTCTGGAAACACCATATATTTT	-	TRBJ1-3	TRBV5-5